This T cell receptor beta chain was sequenced in a study of blood T cell repertoires in COVID-19. Looking at the study overall: Samples came from the United States, Italy and Spain, spanning acute and convalescent COVID-19. T cells, B-cell-depleted T cells, or PBMCs provided the cDNA or gDNA that served as material.

TCRdb keeps only in-frame clones here, not all; method: immunoSEQ multiplex PCR. This sample carries 300,000 to 350,000 clones, 85% to 90% of them seen once, and the ten largest clones take around 4.3%. CDR3 length: 15 amino acids. Losses at the gene ends were 5 bases for V and 3 bases for J; bases not matched to a gene: 9. The germline CDR1 and CDR2 sequences are MDHEN and SYDVKM. Participants had their cohort set by participant-reported clinical history. This chain joins TRBV28 and TRBJ2-7, with 8 bases lining up with TRBD2. Sequencing was performed on PBMCs or T cells enriched from blood (not recorded which). The origin of this receptor is a woman under 30 with acute COVID-19. CDR3 nucleotides: TGTGCCAGCAGTCCCGGGGGGAGCGGGAGCTACGAGCAGTACTTC. It encodes CASSPGGSGSYEQYF.